The T cell receptor (beta chain) under discussion was sequenced for a study of cytomegalovirus exposure and HLA in healthy donors (dated by TCRdb to the late 2010s). The study in broad terms: In an earlier analysis of roughly 590 of the donors, around 290 Gb of sequence data and some 100 million unique TCR beta sequences from 150 million to 200 million T cells were reported. Roughly 300 gigabases of sequencing data and around 90 million unique TCR sequences made up an early release that covered approximately 650 HLA-typed donors. Among the approximately 430 genotyped donors, roughly 80% belonged to the genetic ancestry cluster associated with self-reported Caucasian donors. The study aimed to test whether signatures of past pathogen exposure could be identified by cataloging public T cell receptors. The T cell repertoires of 670 or so subjects were profiled by immunosequencing and related to cytomegalovirus serostatus. In addition to the first cohort of 650 to 800 subjects, a separate validation cohort of 120 different subjects was used. To predict cytomegalovirus infection status, the study brought together high-throughput TCR immunosequencing, statistical association of individual TCRs with disease status, and machine learning. A later analysis re-examined previously published TCR beta repertoires from hundreds of donors and added high-resolution HLA genotyping to investigate patterns of TCR occurrence. Rather than drawing on any new phenotypic data, the later analysis identified candidate immune exposures from TCR beta sequences and the way those sequences occurred across donors. An earlier analysis of 587 of the donors applied high-throughput TCR beta sequencing to assess whether each TCR beta V gene segment acted as functional or pseudogenic. Alongside the repertoire data, information on donor age, sex, ethnicity and CMV serostatus was compiled. A later genetic analysis took genome-wide SNP genotypes for about three fifths of the roughly 670 donors and used that subset as a discovery cohort. All discovery cohort repertoires had been generated using a single sequencing platform. Class I and class II HLA loci were covered by the typing at four-digit resolution. Typing coverage differed by locus: A, B, C, DRB1 and DQB1 were typed in about 629-630 donors, DQA1 in about 500, DPA1 in over 600, and DPB1 in 472. About five DR-DQ haplotypes were treated as single units for association and clustering because of strong linkage in the cohort. Among around 400 genotyped donors of the cohort, an average of roughly 230,000 unique TCR beta nucleotide sequences was sequenced per donor, of which approximately 19% were non-productive.

A remark on this clone: What this receptor recognizes is not known. No base quality information exists; no much larger clone differs at one position.

The study at large found these results: A few of the identified cytomegalovirus-associated TCR beta chains were confirmed in vitro to be specific for cytomegalovirus antigens. A later genetic analysis reported fewer N-insertions in productive TCRs among donors in an Asian-associated ancestry cluster than the roughly 670-donor mean. Broadly in line with IMGT annotations, most TCR beta V segments showed up in productive rearrangements about 90% or about 30% of the time in an earlier analysis of under 700 of the donors. Most TCR sequences were seen in very few donors, while some public TCRs were found in many individuals. V-gene and J-gene trimming of TCR beta chains was associated with a missense DCLRE1C variant in a later genetic analysis, and the association was replicated in an independent cohort. The study listed 164 TCR beta chains as associated with cytomegalovirus. A further reported finding was that TCR beta sequences accurately predicted the HLA-A and HLA-B alleles for most subjects in the first cohort. Several of the top co-occurrence clusters appeared to be linked to parvovirus B19, influenza, CMV and Epstein-Barr virus, according to a later analysis. Presence/absence analyses assumed roughly uniform sequencing depth across donors, an assumption that may not hold. Correlated functional status among segregating V segments might be attributable to linkage disequilibrium, but an unknown experimental factor could not be ruled out. The classifier was reported to diagnose cytomegalovirus status with high specificity and sensitivity in both the original and validation cohorts. In a later analysis, HLA-associated TCR beta chains were found to be more clonally expanded and to have lower generation probabilities than equally common non-associated chains. A cluster of highly shared sequence variants was judged likely to be a technical artifact of the sequencing pipeline. The earlier analysis of fewer than 750 of the donors excluded roughly 17 rarely observed V segments, including chromosome 9 orphons, because counts were too low. For the cohort, immune exposure information was limited to CMV serostatus. When HLA alleles, especially DR and DQ, strongly co-occurred, attributing TCR associations to individual alleles was difficult. Some IMGT-functional V segments, including TRBV6-2 and TRBV6-3, could not be told apart with the 87-base-pair reads, so those segments were excluded. Because HLA typing was unavailable for some donors at each locus, only the typed subset was used in association tests. Only TCR beta chains were sequenced in this cohort, and the absence of alpha or paired-chain data limited detectable features. Most CMV-associated TCR beta chains appeared to be HLA-restricted in a later analysis, and the HLA associations seemed to be driven largely by CMV exposure. According to a later analysis, TCR association rates differed among HLA loci, with DRB1 alleles showing the most associated TCRs and HLA-C alleles showing the fewest. It was suggested by the authors that the approach could potentially be generalized to other disease states and immunological phenotypes. At a false discovery rate of 0.05, a later analysis linked 16,000 or so TCR beta sequences to specific HLA alleles.

Library preparation was by the immunoSEQ multiplex PCR assay. The multiplex PCR relied on a mix of 60 forward primers for TCR Vbeta segments and 13 reverse primers for TCR Jbeta segments. A multiplex PCR assay on genomic DNA amplified the CDR3 region of rearranged TCR beta genes. Amplified TCR beta libraries were sequenced as 87-base-pair reads on the Illumina HiSeq System. Under the source paper's analysis protocol: In a later analysis, some 80 million unique TCR beta chains were counted across the roughly 610 repertoires, and approximately 11 million of these chains were shared by at least two donors. Raw reads were error-corrected and collapsed into unique sequences by a nearest-neighbor algorithm in which closely related sequences were merged to remove PCR and sequencing errors. V, D and J gene segments were assigned by aligning CDR3 sequences to IMGT reference sequences. Each retained sequence needed at least a six-nucleotide match to both a V gene segment and a J gene segment. Rearrangements were classified as productive when the CDR3 lacked stop codons and remained in frame with V and J, and all other rearrangements were classified as non-productive. CDR3 was defined by IMGT convention, running from the second conserved V-encoded cysteine to the conserved J-encoded phenylalanine. The earlier analysis of roughly 590 of the donors excluded sequences that lacked an unambiguous match to a single V gene segment. In an earlier analysis of 500 to 750 of the donors, V segments were called functional above 56.7% productive rearrangements and were called segregating when the between-donor standard deviation exceeded 5%. A statistical classification framework was built for diagnosing cytomegalovirus status from the catalog of TCR beta chain sequences. V and J gene assignment, in a later analysis, came from comparing TCR nucleotide sequences with IMGT/GENE-DB human TR gene sequences. In a later analysis, CDR3 sequences and most-parsimonious VDJ recombination scenarios were assigned using the TCRdist pipeline. In a later analysis, each TCR beta chain was defined by its CDR3 amino acid sequence together with its V-gene family, and reads lacking a unique V-gene family were excluded. In a later analysis, approximately 590 highly shared, low-generation-probability nucleotide sequences were removed to address suspected cross-contamination and a sequencing artifact. A later analysis calculated a clonal expansion index for each public chain from normalized within-repertoire ranks of inferred template counts. In a later analysis, generation probabilities were computed with a VDJ recombination model fitted to out-of-frame rearrangements, and the resulting probabilities were checked against IGoR. Hypergeometric tests were used in a later analysis to score TCR-TCR, TCR-HLA and TCR-CMV co-occurrence, with a repertoire-size bias correction applied to the TCR pairs. False discovery rates were estimated in a later analysis by permuting HLA or CMV assignments 20 times. A later analysis grouped co-occurring TCRs with DBSCAN, adding TCRdist sequence similarity when clustering within HLA-allele-positive subsets. Co-occurrence clustering excluded repertoires with fewer than 30,000 or more than 120,000 public chains, plus five with anomalous nucleotide sharing. TCRdb holds this immuneACCESS table with in-frame rearrangements only. Some clones are missing; in checked studies, unresolved V genes explain under half, and the rest has no known cause. The V and J calls and clone size are taken from that table; D and trimming were inferred from the DNA. For this sample the table gives under 65,000 clones, of which approximately 86% were detected only once. The ten largest clonotypes hold approximately 2.8% of the sample.

The cohort consisted of 650 to 850 healthy bone marrow donors. At the time of sampling, all cohort members were nominally healthy, though unrecorded immune exposures were likely present. The donor was CMV seronegative and was included in the group of a few hundred seronegative cohort members. Every donor gave a peripheral blood sample, and the peripheral blood mononuclear cells from that sample were used for TCR beta sequencing. Genomic DNA extraction from the blood cell samples was performed with the Qiagen DNeasy Blood Extraction Kit. The CDR3 goes from the cysteine to the phenylalanine over 15 residues. Only the CDR3 DNA is retained, 45 bases long and in frame from the first base. For this chain, trimming is 9 bases at the V end and 2 bases at the J end, and the number of junction bases without a gene match is 13. CDR1 SGHVS and CDR2 FNYEAQ are derived from the germline V gene.

Sequenced material: PBMCs. The V and J segments used are TRBV7-6 and TRBJ2-7, with 7 central nucleotides matching TRBD2. This receptor was taken from a young woman in good health and CMV-seronegative. The encoded CDR3 is CASQLGTTGTYEQYF. Here is the DNA: TGTGCCAGTCAACTGGGGACTACCGGAACCTACGAGCAGTACTTC. Extended through the reference TRBV7-6 and TRBJ2-7 proteins, this CDR3 yields the full variable domain: GAGVSQSPRYKVTKRGQDVALRCDPISGHVSLYWYRQALGQGPEFLTYFNYEAQQDKSGLPNDRFSAERPEGSISTLTIQRTEQRDSAMYRCASQLGTTGTYEQYFGPGTRLTVT.